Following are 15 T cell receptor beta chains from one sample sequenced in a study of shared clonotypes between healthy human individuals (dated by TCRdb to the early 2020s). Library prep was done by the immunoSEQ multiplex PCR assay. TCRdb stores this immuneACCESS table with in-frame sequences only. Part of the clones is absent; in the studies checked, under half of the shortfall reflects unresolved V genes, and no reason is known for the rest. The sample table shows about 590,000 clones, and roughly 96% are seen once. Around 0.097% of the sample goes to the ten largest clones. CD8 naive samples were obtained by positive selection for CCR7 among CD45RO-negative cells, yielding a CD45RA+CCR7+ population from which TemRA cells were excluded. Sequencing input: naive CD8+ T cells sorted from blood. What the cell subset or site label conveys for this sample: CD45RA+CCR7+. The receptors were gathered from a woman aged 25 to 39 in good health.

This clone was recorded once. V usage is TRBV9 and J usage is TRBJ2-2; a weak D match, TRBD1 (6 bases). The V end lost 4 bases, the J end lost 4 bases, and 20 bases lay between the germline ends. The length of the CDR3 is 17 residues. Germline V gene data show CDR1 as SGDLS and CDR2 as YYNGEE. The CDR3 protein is CASSSLSGTRVTGELFF. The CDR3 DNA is TGTGCCAGCAGCTCACTTTCCGGGACACGCGTCACCGGGGAGCTGTTTTTT. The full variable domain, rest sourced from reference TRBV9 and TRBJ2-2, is DSGVTQTPKHLITATGQRVTLRCSPRSGDLSVYWYQQSLDQGLQFLIQYYNGEERAKGNILERFSAQQFPDLHSELNLSSLELGDSALYFCASSSLSGTRVTGELFFGEGSRLTVL.

CDR3 region: CASKERGSYEQYF. The CDR3 region has the DNA TGTGCCAGCAAGGAGCGGGGCTCCTACGAGCAGTACTTC. The gene calls are TRBV27 and TRBJ2-7, with TRBD2 matching over 7 bases. Germline V gives CDR1 MNHEY, CDR2 SMNVEV (reference sequence). The CDR3 sequence is 13 residues long. Trimming took 7 bases from V and 0 from J; bases not matched to a gene: 3.

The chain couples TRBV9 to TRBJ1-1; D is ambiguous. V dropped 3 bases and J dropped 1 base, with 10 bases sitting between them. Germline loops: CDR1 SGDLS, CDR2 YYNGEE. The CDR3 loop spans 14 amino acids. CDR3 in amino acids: CASSAIQRNTEAFF. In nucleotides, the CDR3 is TGTGCCAGCAGCGCAATTCAGAGGAACACTGAAGCTTTCTTT.

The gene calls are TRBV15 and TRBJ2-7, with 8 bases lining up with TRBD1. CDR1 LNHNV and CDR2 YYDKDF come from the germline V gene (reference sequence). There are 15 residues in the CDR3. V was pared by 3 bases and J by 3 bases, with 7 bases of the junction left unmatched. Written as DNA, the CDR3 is TGTGCCACCAGCAGCTCGCGACAGGGGAGCTACGAGCAGTACTTC. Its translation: CATSSSRQGSYEQYF.

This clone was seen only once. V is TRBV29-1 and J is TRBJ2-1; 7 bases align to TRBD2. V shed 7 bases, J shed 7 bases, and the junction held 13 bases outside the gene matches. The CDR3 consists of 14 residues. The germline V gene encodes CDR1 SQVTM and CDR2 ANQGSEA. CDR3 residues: CSAAGLLTGNEQFF. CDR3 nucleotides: TGCAGCGCCGCGGGACTACTAACGGGGAATGAGCAGTTCTTC.

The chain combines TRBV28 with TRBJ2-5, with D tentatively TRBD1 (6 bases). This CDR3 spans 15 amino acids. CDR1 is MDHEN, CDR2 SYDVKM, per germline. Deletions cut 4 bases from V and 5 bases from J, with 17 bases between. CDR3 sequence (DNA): TGTGCCAGCAGTTACCTGACAGGTCAGGCGGAGACCCAGTACTTC. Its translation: CASSYLTGQAETQYF.

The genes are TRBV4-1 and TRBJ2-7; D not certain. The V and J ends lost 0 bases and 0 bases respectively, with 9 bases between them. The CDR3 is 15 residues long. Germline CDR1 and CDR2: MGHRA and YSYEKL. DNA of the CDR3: TGCGCCAGCAGCCAAGAATTTAGGATCTCCTACGAGCAGTACTTC. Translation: CASSQEFRISYEQYF.

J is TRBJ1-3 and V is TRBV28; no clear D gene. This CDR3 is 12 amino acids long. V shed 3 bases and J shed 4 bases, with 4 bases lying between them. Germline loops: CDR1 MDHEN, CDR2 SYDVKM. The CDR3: CASSFEGNTIYF. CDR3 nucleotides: TGTGCCAGCAGTTTCGAGGGAAACACCATATATTTT. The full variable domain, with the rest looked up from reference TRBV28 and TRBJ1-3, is DVKVTQSSRYLVKRTGEKVFLECVQDMDHENMFWYRQDPGLGLRLIYFSYDVKMKEKGDIPEGYSVSREKKERFSLILESASTNQTSMYLCASSFEGNTIYFGEGSWLTVV.

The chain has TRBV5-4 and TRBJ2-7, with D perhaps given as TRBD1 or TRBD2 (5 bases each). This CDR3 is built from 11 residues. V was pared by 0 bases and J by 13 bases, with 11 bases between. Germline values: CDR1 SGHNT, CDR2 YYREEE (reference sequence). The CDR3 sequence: CASSLGGVHYF. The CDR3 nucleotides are TGTGCCAGCAGCTTGGGAGGGGTTCACTACTTC.

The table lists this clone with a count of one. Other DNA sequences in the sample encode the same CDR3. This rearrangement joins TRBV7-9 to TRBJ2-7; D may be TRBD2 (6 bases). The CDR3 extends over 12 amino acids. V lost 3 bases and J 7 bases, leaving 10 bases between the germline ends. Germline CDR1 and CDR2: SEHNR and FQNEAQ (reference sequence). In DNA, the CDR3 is TGTGCCAGCAGCTTGGGGGGATGGGAGCAGTACTTC. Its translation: CASSLGGWEQYF.

CDR3 region: CASSFRTGAYEQYF. The CDR3 DNA reads as TGTGCCAGCAGCTTCCGCACCGGGGCCTACGAGCAGTACTTC. The chain carries TRBV7-8 and TRBJ2-7; D perhaps matches TRBD2 (5 bases). The CDR3 has 14 amino acids. Trimming cost V 3 bases and J 2 bases, with 11 bases left between them. Germline CDR1 is SGHVS and CDR2 is FQNEAQ. Supplemented by reference TRBV7-8 and TRBJ2-7, the full variable domain reads GAGVSQSPRYKVAKRGQDVALRCDPISGHVSLFWYQQALGQGPEFLTYFQNEAQLDKSGLPSDRFFAERPEGSVSTLKIQRTQQEDSAVYLCASSFRTGAYEQYFGPGTRLTVT.

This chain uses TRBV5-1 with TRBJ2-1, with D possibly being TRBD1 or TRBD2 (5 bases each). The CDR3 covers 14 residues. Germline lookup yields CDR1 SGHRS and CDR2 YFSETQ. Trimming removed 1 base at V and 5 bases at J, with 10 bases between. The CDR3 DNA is TGCGCCAGCAGCTTGTTGAGGGGTCACAATGAGCAGTTCTTC. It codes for CASSLLRGHNEQFF. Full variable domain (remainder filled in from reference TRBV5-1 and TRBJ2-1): KAGVTQTPRYLIKTRGQQVTLSCSPISGHRSVSWYQQTPGQGLQFLFEYFSETQRNKGNFPGRFSGRQFSNSRSEMNVSTLELGDSALYLCASSLLRGHNEQFFGPGTRLTVL.

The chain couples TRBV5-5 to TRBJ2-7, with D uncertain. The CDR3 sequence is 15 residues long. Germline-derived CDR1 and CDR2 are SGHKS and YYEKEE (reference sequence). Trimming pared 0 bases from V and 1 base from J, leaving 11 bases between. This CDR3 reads CASSLGGWGSYEQYF. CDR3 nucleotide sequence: TGTGCCAGCAGCTTGGGTGGATGGGGATCCTACGAGCAGTACTTC.

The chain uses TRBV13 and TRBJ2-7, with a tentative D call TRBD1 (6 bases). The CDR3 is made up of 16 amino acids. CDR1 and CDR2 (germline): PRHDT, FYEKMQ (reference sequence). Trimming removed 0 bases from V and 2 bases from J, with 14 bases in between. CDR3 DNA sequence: TGTGCCAGCAGCTTAGGCGGGCAGGGGATCCCCTACGAGCAGTACTTC. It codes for CASSLGGQGIPYEQYF.

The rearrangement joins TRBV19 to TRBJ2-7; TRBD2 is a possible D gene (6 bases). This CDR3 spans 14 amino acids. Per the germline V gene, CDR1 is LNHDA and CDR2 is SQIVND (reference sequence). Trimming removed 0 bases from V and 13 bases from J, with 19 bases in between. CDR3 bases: TGTGCCAGTAGTATAGATCTCGATGGGGGAGGCCAATACTTC. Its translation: CASSIDLDGGGQYF.